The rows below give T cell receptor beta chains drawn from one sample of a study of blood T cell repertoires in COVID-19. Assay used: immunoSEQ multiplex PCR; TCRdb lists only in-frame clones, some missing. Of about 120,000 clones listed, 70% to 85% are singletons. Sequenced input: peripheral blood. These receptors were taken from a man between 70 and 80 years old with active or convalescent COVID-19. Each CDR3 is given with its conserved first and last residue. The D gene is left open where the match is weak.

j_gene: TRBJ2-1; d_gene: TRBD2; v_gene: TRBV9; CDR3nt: TGTGCCAGCAGCGCGGAGGGGACTAGCGGAATCTACAATGAGCAGTTCTTC; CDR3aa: CASSAEGTSGIYNEQFF
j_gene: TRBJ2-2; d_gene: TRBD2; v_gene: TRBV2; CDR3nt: TGTGCCAGCAGAGTTAGCGGGGCGAACACCGGGGAGCTGTTTTTT; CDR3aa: CASRVSGANTGELFF
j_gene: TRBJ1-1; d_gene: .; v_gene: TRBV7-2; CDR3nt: TGTGCCAGCAGCTTAATGGGGAGCTTTGAAGCTTTCTTT; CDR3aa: CASSLMGSFEAFF
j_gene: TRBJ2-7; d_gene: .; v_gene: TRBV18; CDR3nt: TGTGCCAGCTCACCAGGTACGAGCTCCTACGAGCAGTACTTC; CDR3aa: CASSPGTSSYEQYF
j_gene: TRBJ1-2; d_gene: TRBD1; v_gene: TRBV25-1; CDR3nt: TGTGCCAGCGAACAGGGGTTAAATGGCTACACCTTC; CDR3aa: CASEQGLNGYTF
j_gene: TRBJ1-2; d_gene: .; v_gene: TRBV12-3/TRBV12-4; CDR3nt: TGTGCTCCCCCGAGGAACTATGGCTACACCTTC; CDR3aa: CAPPRNYGYTF
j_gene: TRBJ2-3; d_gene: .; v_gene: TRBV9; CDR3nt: TGTGCCAGCAGCGTAGTCCCAGCGGCTAGCACAGATACGCAGTATTTT; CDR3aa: CASSVVPAASTDTQYF
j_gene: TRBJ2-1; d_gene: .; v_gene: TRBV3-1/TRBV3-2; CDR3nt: TGTGCCAGCAGCCAAGGGTGGGGACAAACGCCCTACAATGAGCAGTTCTTC; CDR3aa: CASSQGWGQTPYNEQFF
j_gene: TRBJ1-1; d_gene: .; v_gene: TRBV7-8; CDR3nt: TGTGCCAGCAGCTTAGCCAGAAACACTGAAGCTTTCTTT; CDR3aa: CASSLARNTEAFF
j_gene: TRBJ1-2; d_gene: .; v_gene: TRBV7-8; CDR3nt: TGTGCCAGCAGCTTAGCGCGATACTATGGCTACACCTTC; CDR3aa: CASSLARYYGYTF
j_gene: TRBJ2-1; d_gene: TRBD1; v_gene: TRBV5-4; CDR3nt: TGTGCCAGCAGCCCTAGGACAGGGCAAACTAACTACAATGAGCAGTTCTTC; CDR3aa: CASSPRTGQTNYNEQFF
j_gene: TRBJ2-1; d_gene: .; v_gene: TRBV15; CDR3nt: TGTGCCACCAGCATCGCGGGGTACAATGAGCAGTTCTTC; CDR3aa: CATSIAGYNEQFF